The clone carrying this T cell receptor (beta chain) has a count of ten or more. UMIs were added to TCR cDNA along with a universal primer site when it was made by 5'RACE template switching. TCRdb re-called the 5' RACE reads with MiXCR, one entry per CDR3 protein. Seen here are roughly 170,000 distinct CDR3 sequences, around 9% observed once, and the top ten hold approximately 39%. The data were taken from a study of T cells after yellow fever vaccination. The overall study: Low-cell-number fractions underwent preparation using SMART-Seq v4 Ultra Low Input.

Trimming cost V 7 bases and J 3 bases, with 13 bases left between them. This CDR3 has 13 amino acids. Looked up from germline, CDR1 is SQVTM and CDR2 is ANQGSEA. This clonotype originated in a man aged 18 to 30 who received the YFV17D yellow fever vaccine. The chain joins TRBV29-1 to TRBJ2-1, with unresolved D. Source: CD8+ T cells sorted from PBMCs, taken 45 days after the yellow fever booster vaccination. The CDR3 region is CSAAPLLYNEQFF. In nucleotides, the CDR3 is TGCAGCGCCGCCCCTCTACTCTACAATGAGCAGTTCTTC.